The clone carrying this TCR beta chain has a handful of counts. The assay was immunoSEQ multiplex PCR, and TCRdb's table has in-frame clones only and misses some. The data contain some 71,000 clones, roughly 88% of them singletons. From germline, CDR1 is LGHNA and CDR2 YSLEER. V was shortened by 1 base and J by 0 bases, with 10 bases between the two germline ends. The CDR3 spans 16 residues. These data belong to a study of T cell changes during pregnancy in multiple sclerosis. This TCR was recovered from a female donor with multiple sclerosis, enrolled in a pregnancy study. The chain has TRBV4-3 and TRBJ1-3; D gene uncertain. Material: peripheral blood, obtained in the third trimester of pregnancy. The CDR3 here is CASSQGRASSGNTIYF. The CDR3 DNA reads as TGCGCCAGCAGCCAAGGGCGGGCATCCTCTGGAAACACCATATATTTT.